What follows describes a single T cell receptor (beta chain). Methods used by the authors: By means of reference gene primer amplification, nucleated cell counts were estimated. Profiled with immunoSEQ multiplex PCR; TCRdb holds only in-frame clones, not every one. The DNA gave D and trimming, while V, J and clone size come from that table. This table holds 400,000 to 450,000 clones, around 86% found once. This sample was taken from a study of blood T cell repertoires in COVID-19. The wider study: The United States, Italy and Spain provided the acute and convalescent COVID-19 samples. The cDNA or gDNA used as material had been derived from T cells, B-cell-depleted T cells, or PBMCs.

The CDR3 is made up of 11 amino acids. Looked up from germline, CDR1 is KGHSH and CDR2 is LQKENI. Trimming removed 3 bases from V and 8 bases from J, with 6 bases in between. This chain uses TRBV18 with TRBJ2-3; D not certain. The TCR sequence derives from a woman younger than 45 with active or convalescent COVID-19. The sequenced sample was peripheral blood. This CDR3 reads CASSPPGTQYF. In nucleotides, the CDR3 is TGTGCCAGCTCACCTCCGGGTACGCAGTATTTT.